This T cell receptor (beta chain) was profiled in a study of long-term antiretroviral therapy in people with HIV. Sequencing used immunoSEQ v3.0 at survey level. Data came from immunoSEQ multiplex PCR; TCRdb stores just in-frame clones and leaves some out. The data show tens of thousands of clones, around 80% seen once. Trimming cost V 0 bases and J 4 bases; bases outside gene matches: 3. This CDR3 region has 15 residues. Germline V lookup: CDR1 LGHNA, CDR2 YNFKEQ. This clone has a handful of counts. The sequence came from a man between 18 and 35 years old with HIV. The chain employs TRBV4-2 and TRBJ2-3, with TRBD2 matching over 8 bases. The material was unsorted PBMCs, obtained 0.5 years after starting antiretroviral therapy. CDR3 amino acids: CASSQDRGGPDTQYF. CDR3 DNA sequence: TGTGCCAGCAGCCAAGATCGGGGGGGCCCAGATACGCAGTATTTT.